This entry lists 5 T cell receptor beta chains sequenced from one sample in a study of OX40 agonist ivuxolimab in advanced cancers. TCRdb's table, derived via immunoSEQ multiplex PCR, lists solely in-frame clones and lacks some. The sample lists 67,000 or so clones, around 83% occurring once. Here the sequenced sample was CD4+ or CD8+ T cells sorted from blood, taken in a trial of the OX40 agonist ivuxolimab. Receptors originate from an adult with an advanced solid tumor such as melanoma, head and neck, liver or kidney cancer.

CDR3: CASSLAGSSGNTIYF. For the CDR3, the DNA is TGCGCCAGCAGCTTGGCCGGTTCCTCTGGAAACACCATATATTTT. The V and J genes are TRBV5-1 and TRBJ1-3; D uncertain. Per the germline V gene, CDR1 is SGHRS and CDR2 is YFSETQ. The length of the CDR3 is 15 residues. The ends were cut back, 0 bases at V and 0 bases at J, with 7 bases in the middle.

DNA of the CDR3: TGTGCCAGTAGTATTCTCATAGGAACACTAGCGTCTCAAGAGACCCAGTACTTC. This sequence encodes CASSILIGTLASQETQYF. This chain uses TRBV19 with TRBJ2-5, with TRBD2 matching over 7 bases. Germline V gene data show CDR1 as LNHDA and CDR2 as SQIVND (reference sequence). The CDR3 sequence is 18 residues long. The trim removed 3 bases at V and 2 bases at J, leaving 15 bases unmatched.

The chain carries TRBV4-1 and TRBJ2-7, with 7 nucleotides matching TRBD1. Germline lookup yields CDR1 MGHRA and CDR2 YSYEKL. V was pared by 5 bases and J by 0 bases, with 1 base of the junction left unmatched. The length of the CDR3 is 13 residues. In DNA form, the CDR3 reads TGCGCCAGCAGCAGGGACAGCTCCTACGAGCAGTACTTC. Its protein product is CASSRDSSYEQYF.

The chain combines TRBV6-5 with TRBJ2-7, with a weak D call TRBD1 (5 bases). The V gene lost 7 bases and the J gene lost 1 base, with 14 bases spanning the gap. Germline V gives CDR1 MNHEY, CDR2 SVGAGI. This CDR3 region has 14 residues. CDR3 region: CASKPYRGSYEQYF. The CDR3 DNA reads TGTGCCAGCAAACCATATAGGGGATCCTACGAGCAGTACTTC.

This clone was seen only a few times. V gene TRBV7-2 combines with J gene TRBJ2-1; D call uncertain. Germline CDR1 SGHTA, CDR2 FQGNSA. CDR3 length equals 15 residues. V lost 5 bases, J lost 0 bases, and 11 bases lay in between. The CDR3: CASSPDIFSYNEQFF. The CDR3 DNA reads TGTGCCAGCAGCCCTGACATATTCTCCTACAATGAGCAGTTCTTC.